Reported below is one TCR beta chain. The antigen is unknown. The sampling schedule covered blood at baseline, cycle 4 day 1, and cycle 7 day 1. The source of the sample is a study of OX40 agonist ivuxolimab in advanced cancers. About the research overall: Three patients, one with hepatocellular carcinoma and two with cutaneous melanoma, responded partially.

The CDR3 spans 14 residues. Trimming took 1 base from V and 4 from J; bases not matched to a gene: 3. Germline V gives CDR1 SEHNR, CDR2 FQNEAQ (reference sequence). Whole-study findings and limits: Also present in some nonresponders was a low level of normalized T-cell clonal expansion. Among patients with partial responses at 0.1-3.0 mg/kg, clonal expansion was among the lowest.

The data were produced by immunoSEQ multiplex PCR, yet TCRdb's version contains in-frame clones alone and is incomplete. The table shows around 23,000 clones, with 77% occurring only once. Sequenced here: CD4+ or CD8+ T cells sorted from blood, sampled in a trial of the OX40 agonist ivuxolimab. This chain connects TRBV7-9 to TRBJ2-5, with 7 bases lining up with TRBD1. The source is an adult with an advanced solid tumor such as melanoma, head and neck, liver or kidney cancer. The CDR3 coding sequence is TGTGCCAGCAGCTTAGGGTCAGGGGGAGAGACCCAGTACTTC. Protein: CASSLGSGGETQYF.